The T cell receptor (beta chain) under discussion was sequenced for a study of control samples from healthy donors and cancer patients (dated by TCRdb to between 2020 and 2021). The library was built by means of the immunoSEQ multiplex PCR assay. Here the immuneACCESS table is served through TCRdb, limited to in-frame sequences with V and J called. Missing clones are a known gap in these copies; in checked studies unresolved V genes cover under half, and the rest lacks a known reason. The sample has 95,000 to 150,000 clones on record, 85% to 95% of them singletons. 0.58% of the sample lies in the top ten. Remarks on this clone: No cognate antigen has been identified for it. Per-nucleotide qualities are absent, and no much larger clonotype sits a single base away.

Deletion took 9 bases off V and 4 bases off J, with a span of 15 bases between the germline ends. CDR1 and CDR2, per the germline V gene (reference sequence), are LNHDA and SQIVND. The cysteine opens and the phenylalanine closes a CDR3 of 13 amino acids. The retained sequence is limited to the CDR3, 39 bases, with the frame set at the first base. The TCR comes from an elderly man with head and neck cancer. Sequencing was performed on PBMCs. The V and J segments used are TRBV19 and TRBJ1-1; the D gene is unclear. The DNA sequence reads TGTGCCAGCCGAAGCGGGGTGGGCACTGAAGCTTTCTTT. Translation gives CASRSGVGTEAFF. Beyond the CDR3, the reference TRBV19 and TRBJ1-1 genes provide the residues; the full variable domain reads: DGGITQSPKYLFRKEGQNVTLSCEQNLNHDAMYWYRQDPGQGLRLIYYSQIVNDFQKGDIAEGYSVSREKKESFPLTVTSAQKNPTAFYLCASRSGVGTEAFFGQGTRLTVV.